The sequence of this T cell receptor beta chain was determined in a study of regulatory T cells in long-lasting Graves disease. Regarding the study as a whole: Segments TRBV28, TRBJ1-2 and TRBJ2-5 showed preferential usage in persistent disease.

The time point was: persistent/refractory GD, antithyroid drugs over 5 years with positive TRAb. Following extraction of RNA from PBMCs, that RNA was used to make the TCR library. This CDR3 is 15 amino acids long. CDR1 SGHRS and CDR2 YFSETQ come from the germline V gene. V lost 0 bases, J lost 8 bases, and 12 bases lay in between. To make TCR beta libraries, researchers used iRepertoire HTBI primers and Arm-PCR of CDR3 regions. As handled by the study authors: The study identified under 80 TRBV and some 15 TRBJ segments across samples. Using its own MiXCR run on the multiplex PCR reads, TCRdb lists one record per CDR3 protein. The authors' filters were not applied to this entry. The sample contains roughly 400,000 distinct CDR3 sequences, less than 25% of which appear only once. Concerning this clonotype itself: Its antigen is not known.

This TCR was recovered from a female donor with Graves disease. V is TRBV5-1 and J is TRBJ1-6; the D gene is possibly TRBD1 (5 bases). This specimen consisted of peripheral blood mononuclear cells (PBMCs), obtained when the disease was refractory, from a patient treated with antithyroid drugs. CDR3 coding DNA: TGCGCCAGCAGCTTGGAGCAGGGAGGTGATTCACCCCTCCACTTT. This translates into CASSLEQGGDSPLHF.